This entry lists 8 T cell receptor beta chains sequenced from one sample in a study of blood T cells in healthy people across ages. A second about 6 to 11 cycle PCR used barcoded and J-beta primers. MiXCR, applied by TCRdb to the 5' RACE reads, yields one record per CDR3 protein. The sample lists about 1,000,000 distinct CDR3 sequences, 35% to 55% occurring once. The material sequenced was blood. The source is a woman in her sixties in good health.

To note about this clonotype: At one end the junction does not follow the germline gene, possibly because of a read error. The rearrangement uses TRBV20-1 and TRBJ2-5, with 13 bases aligning to TRBD2. Germline-derived CDR1 and CDR2 are DFQATT and SNEGSKA (reference sequence). The CDR3 totals 16 residues. CDR3 coding DNA: TGCGGTGCTAGAGAGCACACTAGCGGGAGGGCGGAGACCCAGTACTTC. Protein sequence: CGAREHTSGRAETQYF.

The chain carries TRBV6-6 and TRBJ2-7, with TRBD1 identical over 8 bases. Germline V lookup: CDR1 MNHNY, CDR2 SVGAGI (reference sequence). CDR3 size: 14 residues. The V segment lost 6 bases and the J segment 3 bases; nucleotides outside the gene matches: 7. The CDR3 region is CASRLGTGVYEQYF. The CDR3 DNA reads TGTGCCAGCAGATTGGGGACAGGAGTCTACGAGCAGTACTTC.

The V and J genes are TRBV9 and TRBJ2-7; D could derive from TRBD1 or TRBD2 (5 bases each). V lost 3 bases to trimming and J lost 0 bases, with 13 bases between them. Germline V gene sequence: CDR1 SGDLS, CDR2 YYNGEE. The CDR3 has 15 amino acids. DNA of the CDR3: TGTGCCAGCAGCGAAGGGGACGAAAGCTCCTACGAGCAGTACTTC. Its protein is CASSEGDESSYEQYF.

This chain links TRBV7-6 with TRBJ2-3; 7 bases align to TRBD2. Germline loops: CDR1 SGHVS, CDR2 FNYEAQ. This CDR3 region has 14 residues. The V gene end was trimmed by 3 bases and the J gene end by 5 bases; junction bases not matched to a gene: 5. DNA for the CDR3: TGTGCCAGCAGCTTGGGACTATCCAGAGATACGCAGTATTTT. As protein: CASSLGLSRDTQYF.

The chain uses TRBV12-3 or TRBV12-4 and TRBJ2-1, with 7 bases lining up with TRBD1. This CDR3 comprises 14 residues. The V gene end was trimmed by 6 bases and the J gene end by 12 bases; junction bases not matched to a gene: 14. The CDR3: CASSPGLVAGGQFF. In nucleotides, the CDR3 is TGTGCCAGCAGCCCCGGGCTGGTAGCAGGGGGGCAGTTCTTC.

The rearrangement joins TRBV28 to TRBJ2-1; 7 bases fit TRBD2. The CDR3 runs 17 residues. Germline V gene data show CDR1 as MDHEN and CDR2 as SYDVKM. With 8 bases clipped from V and 6 bases from J, the junction kept 19 bases outside the gene matches. CDR3 loop: CASRGVFRGKVFNEQFF. The CDR3, as DNA: TGTGCCAGCCGGGGGGTTTTTAGGGGCAAAGTTTTCAATGAGCAGTTCTTC.

The genes are TRBV2 and TRBJ1-4; 8 bases are shared with TRBD1. Germline values: CDR1 SNHLY, CDR2 FYNNEI. The length of the CDR3 is 14 residues. Trimming at V came to 9 bases and at J to 7 bases, leaving 10 bases not matched to a gene. This chain's CDR3 is CASRAGTGVEKLFF. The DNA for the CDR3 is TGTGCCAGTCGTGCCGGGACAGGTGTTGAAAAACTGTTTTTT.

This clonotype was recorded a few times. CDR3 nucleotide sequence: TGCAGTGCTACCCCCGGGACGGGAAATTCACCCCTCCACTTT. As protein: CSATPGTGNSPLHF. The J gene is TRBJ1-6, the V gene TRBV20-1; D is perhaps TRBD1 (5 bases). From germline, CDR1 is DFQATT and CDR2 SNEGSKA (reference sequence). This CDR3 has 14 residues. Trimming stripped 4 bases from V and 7 bases from J, with 14 bases between.